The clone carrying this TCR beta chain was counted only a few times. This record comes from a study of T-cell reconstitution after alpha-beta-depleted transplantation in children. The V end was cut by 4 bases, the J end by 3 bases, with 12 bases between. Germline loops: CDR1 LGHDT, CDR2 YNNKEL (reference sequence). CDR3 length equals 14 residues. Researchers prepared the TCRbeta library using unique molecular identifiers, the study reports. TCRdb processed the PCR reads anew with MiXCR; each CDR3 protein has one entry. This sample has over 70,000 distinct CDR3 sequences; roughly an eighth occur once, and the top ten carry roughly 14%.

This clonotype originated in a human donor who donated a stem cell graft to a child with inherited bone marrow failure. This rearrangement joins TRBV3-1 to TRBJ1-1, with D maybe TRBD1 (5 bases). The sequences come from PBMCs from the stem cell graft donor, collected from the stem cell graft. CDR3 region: CASSLQGADTEAFF. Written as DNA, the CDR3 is TGTGCCAGCAGCCTCCAGGGCGCAGACACTGAAGCTTTCTTT.